Below are 16 T cell receptor beta chains sequenced from a single sample in a study of technical replicates of blood from several donors. The method was immunoSEQ multiplex PCR; TCRdb's version includes in-frame clones alone and lacks a portion of them. Altogether 85,000 to 100,000 clones are present, nearly 97% being singletons, with the ten largest covering more than 0.2%. Sequenced sample: T cells isolated from PBMCs. The receptors derive from a human donor in good health.

CDR3 region: CASKRGGGNTIYF. The CDR3 region has the DNA TGTGCCAGCAAAAGGGGGGGCGGAAACACCATATATTTT. The V and J genes are TRBV2 and TRBJ1-3, with D possibly being TRBD1 (6 bases). Trimming stripped 7 bases from V and 4 bases from J, with 11 bases between. CDR3 length equals 13 residues. Germline CDR1 and CDR2: SNHLY and FYNNEI. The variable domain in full, with the rest retrieved from reference TRBV2 and TRBJ1-3, is EPEVTQTPSHQVTQMGQEVILRCVPISNHLYFYWYRQILGQKVEFLVSFYNNEISEKSEIFDDQFSVERPDGSNFTLKIRSTKLEDSAMYFCASKRGGGNTIYFGEGSWLTVV.

The J gene is TRBJ2-7, the V gene TRBV15; TRBD2 matches 7 bases. The V segment lost 5 bases and the J segment 0 bases; nucleotides outside the gene matches: 10. Germline V lookup: CDR1 LNHNV, CDR2 YYDKDF (reference sequence). The CDR3 contains 16 residues. For the CDR3, the DNA is TGTGCCACCAGCGGATTGGCCGGCGGGGGCTCCTACGAGCAGTACTTC. This translates into CATSGLAGGGSYEQYF. Supplemented by reference TRBV15 and TRBJ2-7, the full variable domain reads DAMVIQNPRYQVTQFGKPVTLSCSQTLNHNVMYWYQQKSSQAPKLLFHYYDKDFNNEADTPDNFQSRRPNTSFCFLDIRSPGLGDTAMYLCATSGLAGGGSYEQYFGPGTRLTVT.

This chain links TRBV6-1 with TRBJ1-2; D perhaps matches TRBD1 (5 bases). Germline V gives CDR1 MNHNS, CDR2 SASEGT. The V end was cut by 4 bases, the J end by 1 base, with 7 bases between. The CDR3 is made up of 13 amino acids. The CDR3 DNA reads as TGTGCCAGCAGTGGGGGGGATAACTATGGCTACACCTTC. Its protein product is CASSGGDNYGYTF.

J is TRBJ1-1 and V is TRBV27, with a possible D match to TRBD1 (6 bases). This CDR3 is 16 amino acids long. Per germline, CDR1 MNHEY and CDR2 SMNVEV (reference sequence). Trimming removed 0 bases from V and 5 bases from J, with 16 bases in between. CDR3 residues: CASSLSGAGGRTEAFF. DNA for the CDR3: TGTGCCAGCAGTTTATCGGGAGCGGGGGGCCGGACTGAAGCTTTCTTT.

The chain combines TRBV7-3 with TRBJ2-1; 9 bases match TRBD2. Unmatched junction bases numbered 13, after V lost 5 bases and J lost 8 bases. The CDR3 is made up of 16 amino acids. In germline, CDR1 is SGHTA, CDR2 FQGTGA. The CDR3: CASSDGAGGIGDEQFF. In nucleotides, the CDR3 is TGTGCCAGCAGCGACGGAGCGGGGGGAATTGGGGATGAGCAGTTCTTC.

This clone was detected once. The CDR3 region has the DNA TGCACCAGCAGCACCGGACGGGGGTCGCGGTACAATGAGCAGTTCTTC. Protein: CTSSTGRGSRYNEQFF. V gene TRBV1 combines with J gene TRBJ2-1; the table's D call, TRBD2, has no DNA check behind it. TRBV1 is shown as a pseudogene. The CDR3 contains 16 residues.

The rearrangement joins TRBV19 to TRBJ1-2; no clear D. V was shortened by 5 bases and J by 8 bases, with 21 bases between the two germline ends. CDR1 is LNHDA and CDR2 is SQIVND in the germline V gene (reference sequence). The CDR3 has 15 amino acids. The CDR3 coding sequence is TGTGCCAGTAGTTCCCGCCCGACTTCTAGGTCCGGCTACACCTTC. It yields the protein CASSSRPTSRSGYTF.

This chain connects TRBV4-1 to TRBJ2-7; 9 bases line up with TRBD2. V gave up 0 bases and J gave up 5 bases; unmatched junction bases: 8. The germline CDR1 and CDR2 sequences are MGHRA and YSYEKL. CDR3 size: 16 residues. This chain's CDR3 is CASSQETASGIHEQYF. CDR3 bases: TGCGCCAGCAGCCAAGAAACGGCTAGCGGGATCCACGAGCAGTACTTC.

The chain links TRBV27 to TRBJ1-5; TRBD1 matches 9 bases. V shed 8 bases, J shed 5 bases, and the junction held 4 bases outside the gene matches. The CDR3 is 13 amino acids. In germline, CDR1 is MNHEY, CDR2 SMNVEV (reference sequence). CDR3 nucleotides: TGTGCCAGCGGCAACAGGGGGCATCAGCCCCAGCATTTT. This translates into CASGNRGHQPQHF.

The V gene is TRBV7-9, the J gene TRBJ1-1, with TRBD1 matching over 8 bases. Germline assignment: CDR1 SEHNR and CDR2 FQNEAQ (reference sequence). V was pared by 8 bases and J by 5 bases, with 7 bases of the junction left unmatched. The CDR3 is 13 amino acids. As DNA, the CDR3 is TGTGCCAGCGTGGACAGGGAGACAACTGAAGCTTTCTTT. It translates to CASVDRETTEAFF.

The CDR3 is CAWSRQVSYQETQYF. DNA for the CDR3: TGTGCCTGGAGTAGGCAGGTCTCGTACCAAGAGACCCAGTACTTC. This chain links TRBV30 with TRBJ2-5; D ambiguous. This CDR3 comprises 15 residues. The germline CDR1 and CDR2 sequences are GTSNPN and SVGIG (reference sequence). The ends were cut back, 2 bases at V and 0 bases at J, with 13 bases in the middle.

The chain carries TRBV14 and TRBJ2-5; D gene unclear. In germline, CDR1 is SGHDN, CDR2 FVKESK. V lost 3 bases and J lost 5, with 22 bases in between. This CDR3 has 17 residues. The CDR3 DNA is TGTGCCAGCAGCCACCGACCAGGCATGTATTCCTGGGAGACCCAGTACTTC. Translating it yields CASSHRPGMYSWETQYF.

The chain combines TRBV19 with TRBJ2-7; perhaps TRBD2 as D (6 bases). The CDR3 spans 15 residues. The V gene's germline CDR1 is LNHDA and CDR2 SQIVND (reference sequence). V lost 5 bases to trimming and J lost 9 bases, with 23 bases between them. Here the CDR3 DNA reads TGTGCCAGTAGTCCCACCGGGACTCCTCCCGAGCGGCAGTACTTC. Encoded protein: CASSPTGTPPERQYF. Combining the CDR3 with reference TRBV19 and TRBJ2-7 gives the whole variable domain DGGITQSPKYLFRKEGQNVTLSCEQNLNHDAMYWYRQDPGQGLRLIYYSQIVNDFQKGDIAEGYSVSREKKESFPLTVTSAQKNPTAFYLCASSPTGTPPERQYFGPGTRLTVT.

The chain recombines TRBV5-1 with TRBJ2-2, with 12 bases lining up with TRBD1. V lost 4 bases to trimming and J lost 5 bases; unmatched junction nucleotides: 6. Germline loops: CDR1 SGHRS, CDR2 YFSETQ. CDR3 length: 16 amino acids. CDR3 residues: CASSKGQGAWTGELFF. CDR3 DNA sequence: TGCGCCAGCAGCAAGGGACAGGGGGCATGGACCGGGGAGCTGTTTTTT. The variable domain in full, with the rest retrieved from reference TRBV5-1 and TRBJ2-2, is KAGVTQTPRYLIKTRGQQVTLSCSPISGHRSVSWYQQTPGQGLQFLFEYFSETQRNKGNFPGRFSGRQFSNSRSEMNVSTLELGDSALYLCASSKGQGAWTGELFFGEGSRLTVL.

The chain links TRBV29-1 to TRBJ2-1; TRBD2 agrees at 11 bases. This CDR3 contains 15 residues. Germline V CDR1 and CDR2: SQVTM, ANQGSEA. J gave up 4 bases and V 6 bases, and 8 bases lay outside the gene matches. CDR3 sequence reads: CSVRPTSGSYNEQFF. For the CDR3, the DNA is TGCAGCGTCCGTCCTACTAGCGGGAGTTACAATGAGCAGTTCTTC.

The DNA for the CDR3 is TGTGCCAGCAGCTTTGGGGGCAGGGACACTGAAGCTTTCTTT. Translated, it gives CASSFGGRDTEAFF. The chain joins TRBV5-5 to TRBJ1-1; TRBD1 might be the D (6 bases). The CDR3 has 14 amino acids. V shed 2 bases and J shed 3 bases, with 11 bases lying between them. Germline loops: CDR1 SGHKS, CDR2 YYEKEE (reference sequence).